The 13 T cell receptor beta chains below come from one sample, sequenced in a study of graft-versus-host responses after intestinal transplantation. These receptors are not linked to any known antigen. Clones were read by immunoSEQ multiplex PCR, and TCRdb kept only the in-frame ones, dropping some. In the table there are approximately 110,000 clones, approximately 90% of which are singletons. Source: unstimulated CD4+ T cells sorted from spleen or lymph node cells, taken before transplant. Source of these receptors: a human donor who was the organ donor for an intestinal transplant.

V is TRBV7-8 and J is TRBJ2-1; D remains unclear. Germline CDR1 SGHVS, CDR2 FQNEAQ. Trimming removed 4 bases at V and 10 bases at J, with 8 bases between. The CDR3 runs 11 residues. CDR3 coding DNA: TGTGCCAGCAGCTCAAGTGGGGAGCAGTTCTTC. Protein: CASSSSGEQFF.

The chain carries TRBV5-6 and TRBJ2-3, with D possibly being TRBD2 (6 bases). The V and J ends lost 1 base and 4 bases respectively, with 7 bases between them. CDR1 and CDR2 from the germline V gene are SGHDT and YYEEEE. The CDR3 is 13 residues long. The CDR3 DNA reads as TGTGCCAGCAGCTTGTGGAGGGCAGATACGCAGTATTTT. This translates into CASSLWRADTQYF.

The V and J genes are TRBV28 and TRBJ1-3; 7 bases fit TRBD1. V was clipped by 5 bases and J by 4 bases; unmatched bases: 5. The CDR3 is made up of 14 amino acids. The germline V gene encodes CDR1 MDHEN and CDR2 SYDVKM. For the CDR3, the DNA is TGTGCCAGCAGTCACAGGGGAGCGGGAAACACCATATATTTT. Protein sequence: CASSHRGAGNTIYF.

This chain uses TRBV4-1 with TRBJ1-5; no reliable D call. Trimming cost V 0 bases and J 0 bases, with 18 bases left between them. Germline V gene sequence: CDR1 MGHRA, CDR2 YSYEKL. The CDR3 contains 19 residues. For the CDR3, the DNA is TGCGCCAGCAGCCAAGATTCCTGGGTAAGGACCCATAGCAATCAGCCCCAGCATTTT. This encodes CASSQDSWVRTHSNQPQHF.

The chain joins TRBV6-4 to TRBJ1-6, with D unclear. V lost 0 bases and J lost 7, with 4 bases in between. Germline V gene lookup returns CDR1 MRHNA and CDR2 SNTAGT. The CDR3 length is 13 residues. CDR3 in amino acids: CASSDSRNSPLHF. CDR3 coding DNA: TGTGCCAGCAGTGACTCGAGGAATTCACCCCTCCACTTT.

This clone was seen a handful of times. The V and J genes are TRBV19 and TRBJ2-5; 9 nucleotides match TRBD1. CDR1 is LNHDA, CDR2 SQIVND, per germline (reference sequence). J gave up 5 bases and V 5 bases, and 6 bases lay outside the gene matches. The CDR3 sequence is 14 residues long. CDR3 sequence (DNA): TGTGCCAGTAGTCCACAGGGGGCAGGGGAGACCCAGTACTTC. Protein: CASSPQGAGETQYF.

The chain recombines TRBV7-9 with TRBJ2-6; D is undetermined. The germline V gene encodes CDR1 SEHNR and CDR2 FQNEAQ (reference sequence). Trimming pared 2 bases from V and 2 bases from J, leaving 1 base between. This CDR3 region has 13 residues. CDR3 region: CASSLPGANVLTF. Written as DNA, the CDR3 is TGTGCCAGCAGCTTACCTGGGGCCAACGTCCTGACTTTC. Variable domain in full (rest from reference TRBV7-9 and TRBJ2-6): DTGVSQNPRHKITKRGQNVTFRCDPISEHNRLYWYRQTLGQGPEFLTYFQNEAQLEKSRLLSDRFSAERPKGSFSTLEIQRTEQGDSAMYLCASSLPGANVLTFGAGSRLTVL.

A single count supports this clone. The V gene is TRBV7-6, the J gene TRBJ1-1; 8 positions agree with TRBD1. J gave up 5 bases and V 5 bases, and 7 bases lay outside the gene matches. This CDR3 is built from 14 residues. Per the germline V gene, CDR1 is SGHVS and CDR2 is FNYEAQ. The CDR3 DNA reads TGTGCCAGCAGCCGGTTGGACAGGGAAACTGAAGCTTTCTTT. It translates to CASSRLDRETEAFF.

CDR3 protein: CASSYLSGNYGYTF. The CDR3 nucleotides read TGTGCCAGCAGTTACTTATCGGGGAACTATGGCTACACCTTC. The chain links TRBV6-6 to TRBJ1-2; D is undetermined. Germline CDR1 is MNHNY and CDR2 is SVGAGI (reference sequence). Between the trimmed V and J ends, which lost 1 base and 2 bases, there was a span of 8 bases. This CDR3 has 14 amino acids.

V is TRBV28 and J is TRBJ1-4; 9 bases fit TRBD1. Germline V lookup: CDR1 MDHEN, CDR2 SYDVKM. V lost 8 bases, J lost 0 bases, and 4 bases stayed unmatched. The CDR3 loop spans 15 amino acids. Here the CDR3 reads CASGRQGATNEKLFF. In DNA form, the CDR3 reads TGTGCCAGCGGAAGACAGGGGGCAACTAATGAAAAACTGTTTTTT.

The CDR3 DNA reads TGTGCCAGTAACACAGGGTCGGCGGGCTATGGCTACACCTTC. This translates into CASNTGSAGYGYTF. This sequence joins TRBV19 and TRBJ1-2; possibly TRBD1 for D (6 bases). This CDR3 has 14 amino acids. V lost 7 bases, J lost 4 bases, and 16 bases lay in between. Germline V CDR1 and CDR2: LNHDA, SQIVND (reference sequence).

The rearrangement links TRBV2 to TRBJ1-3; D remains unclear. Germline V CDR1 and CDR2: SNHLY, FYNNEI. V was cut by 6 bases and J by 0 bases, with 9 bases left in between. CDR3 size: 14 residues. CDR3 in DNA: TGTGCCAGCAGGGCCCGACACTCTGGAAACACCATATATTTT. Residues: CASRARHSGNTIYF. Supplemented by reference TRBV2 and TRBJ1-3, the full variable domain reads EPEVTQTPSHQVTQMGQEVILRCVPISNHLYFYWYRQILGQKVEFLVSFYNNEISEKSEIFDDQFSVERPDGSNFTLKIRSTKLEDSAMYFCASRARHSGNTIYFGEGSWLTVV.

The chain couples TRBV7-2 to TRBJ2-2, with 7 bases matching TRBD1. CDR3 length: 15 residues. V lost 3 bases, J lost 7 bases, and 8 bases stayed unmatched. Germline V gene sequence: CDR1 SGHTA, CDR2 FQGNSA. The CDR3 nucleotides read TGTGCCAGCAGCTTGCAGGGGGTAGGGCTCGGGGAGCTGTTTTTT. It yields the protein CASSLQGVGLGELFF.